Following are 15 T cell receptor beta chains from one sample sequenced in a study of shared clonotypes between healthy human individuals. TCRdb's copy holds only in-frame clones and misses some; the assay was immunoSEQ multiplex PCR. The sample shows 2 million to 2.5 million clones, 85% to 95% of them seen only once. The sample consisted of naive CD4+ T cells from PBMCs. Documented subset: CD45RA+ positively selected. The receptors here all came from a man in his late teens or twenties in good health. Some clones in this sample may be carry-over from other donors' samples.

This clone was counted once. The V call is TRBV5-1, the J call TRBJ2-5; tentative D call: TRBD1 (5 bases). CDR3 length: 14 amino acids. CDR1 SGHRS and CDR2 YFSETQ come from the germline V gene. V was pared by 2 bases and J by 1 base, with 9 bases between. The DNA of the CDR3 is TGCGCCAGCAGCTTCCTTCAGGGCCAAGAGACCCAGTACTTC. It specifies CASSFLQGQETQYF.

This clone was counted once. The J gene is TRBJ2-5, the V gene TRBV11-1; weak D call: TRBD2 (5 bases). Between the trimmed V and J ends, which lost 3 bases and 5 bases, there was a span of 10 bases. Looked up from germline, CDR1 is SGHAT and CDR2 is FQDESV (reference sequence). The CDR3 loop spans 13 amino acids. The CDR3 nucleotides are TGTGCCAGCAGCTTCGGACTGGGGGAGACCCAGTACTTC. The encoded protein is CASSFGLGETQYF.

The gene calls are TRBV6-5 and TRBJ1-3; the D gene is possibly TRBD1 (5 bases). The CDR3 consists of 15 residues. Per germline, CDR1 MNHEY and CDR2 SVGAGI. The V gene lost 6 bases and the J gene lost 3 bases, with 15 bases spanning the gap. The DNA for the CDR3 is TGTGCCAGCAGGGACTCCACAGGCAATGGAAACACCATATATTTT. The encoded protein is CASRDSTGNGNTIYF.

This sequence joins TRBV4-1 and TRBJ2-5, with 15 bases aligning to TRBD2. J lost 5 bases, V lost 1 base, and 8 bases had no gene match. CDR1 MGHRA and CDR2 YSYEKL come from the germline V gene. This CDR3 is built from 18 residues. CDR3 in amino acids: CASSQVWTSGRARETQYF. CDR3 sequence (DNA): TGCGCCAGCAGCCAAGTCTGGACTAGCGGGAGGGCCAGGGAGACCCAGTACTTC.

A word on this clone: The same CDR3 arises from other DNA sequences in this sample as well. V is TRBV7-3 and J is TRBJ1-1; possibly TRBD1 for D (5 bases). Deletions cut 4 bases from V and 1 base from J, with 10 bases between. Looked up from germline, CDR1 is SGHTA and CDR2 is FQGTGA. The CDR3 length is 14 residues. CDR3 nucleotide sequence: TGTGCCAGCAGCTCGCTTGGGGGGAACACTGAAGCTTTCTTT. It specifies CASSSLGGNTEAFF.

The CDR3 is CASSFNLGNAQLPEQYF. The CDR3 DNA follows: TGCGCCAGCAGCTTTAATCTGGGGAACGCTCAACTCCCCGAGCAGTACTTC. The chain has TRBV5-1 and TRBJ2-7; D is unclear. The V end was cut by 2 bases, the J end by 6 bases, with 24 bases between. The CDR3 consists of 17 residues. Germline CDR1 and CDR2: SGHRS and YFSETQ.

This rearrangement joins TRBV5-4 to TRBJ1-4; 10 positions agree with TRBD1. Trimming cost V 3 bases and J 7 bases; bases outside gene matches: 6. Per germline, CDR1 SGHNT and CDR2 YYREEE (reference sequence). The CDR3 has 15 residues. CDR3 sequence (DNA): TGTGCCAGCAGCTCGACGGACAGGGGGGGTGAAAAACTGTTTTTT. Its protein product is CASSSTDRGGEKLFF.

The chain is built from TRBV5-1 and TRBJ1-1; perhaps TRBD1 as D (5 bases). Per germline, CDR1 SGHRS and CDR2 YFSETQ. The CDR3 runs to 12 residues. Deletions cut 1 base from V and 11 bases from J, with 12 bases between. CDR3 sequence (DNA): TGCGCCAGCAGCTTGAGTGGGACGGGGGCTTTCTTT. It specifies CASSLSGTGAFF.

The rearrangement links TRBV11-2 to TRBJ1-2; D remains ambiguous. The CDR3 length is 13 residues. Germline V lookup: CDR1 SGHAT, CDR2 FQNNGV. Trimming took 1 base from V and 7 from J, leaving 10 bases between them. In DNA, the CDR3 is TGTGCCAGCAGCTTAGGCCAGGTTGGTGGCTACACCTTC. Encoded protein: CASSLGQVGGYTF.

The chain has TRBV5-1 and TRBJ1-3; 7 nucleotides line up with TRBD1. V was pared by 6 bases and J by 2 bases, with 5 bases of the junction left unmatched. Germline V gene data show CDR1 as SGHRS and CDR2 as YFSETQ. The CDR3 is 14 residues long. The CDR3: CASTLGTAGNTIYF. The CDR3 nucleotides are TGCGCCAGCACCCTCGGGACAGCTGGAAACACCATATATTTT.

The chain has TRBV9 and TRBJ2-4; D gene ambiguous. This CDR3 comprises 13 residues. The V end was cut by 0 bases, the J end by 6 bases, with 7 bases between. The germline CDR1 and CDR2 sequences are SGDLS and YYNGEE. The CDR3 DNA sequence: TGTGCCAGCAGCGTAGATTGGGGAAACATTCAGTACTTC. It is translated as CASSVDWGNIQYF.

The rearrangement links TRBV6-5 to TRBJ1-1, with 7 bases fitting TRBD1. CDR1 and CDR2 from the germline V gene are MNHEY and SVGAGI. This CDR3 has 15 residues. The V and J ends lost 6 bases and 4 bases, in that order; junction bases with no gene match: 11. CDR3 sequence (DNA): TGTGCCAGCAGCATATTACAGGGGTGGGGCACTGAAGCTTTCTTT. This gives the protein CASSILQGWGTEAFF.

This chain joins TRBV7-9 and TRBJ1-5; a weak D match, TRBD1 (5 bases). CDR1 and CDR2 (germline): SEHNR, FQNEAQ (reference sequence). V was shortened by 3 bases and J by 3 bases, with 6 bases between the two germline ends. The CDR3 sequence is 13 residues long. The CDR3 DNA reads TGTGCCAGCAGCTTCGGGACCAATCAGCCCCAGCATTTT. This translates into CASSFGTNQPQHF.

This chain links TRBV7-9 with TRBJ2-5; the D call may be TRBD1 or TRBD2 (5 bases each). Germline V CDR1 and CDR2: SEHNR, FQNEAQ (reference sequence). V shed 4 bases and J shed 5 bases, with 14 bases lying between them. The CDR3 has 14 residues. The CDR3 coding sequence is TGTGCCAGCAGCTCGACCGGGACCGGGGAGACCCAGTACTTC. This gives the protein CASSSTGTGETQYF.

The rearrangement joins TRBV18 to TRBJ2-3; no clear D gene. The CDR3 loop spans 17 amino acids. Deletions cut 1 base from V and 4 bases from J, with 18 bases between. Germline V CDR1 and CDR2: KGHSH, LQKENI. In DNA, the CDR3 is TGTGCCAGCTCACCACAACGGACCGTGGTGGCTGCAGATACGCAGTATTTT. Its translation is CASSPQRTVVAADTQYF.